Listed below are T cell receptor beta chains from one sample, sequenced in a study of blood T cell repertoires in COVID-19. Sequencing used immunoSEQ multiplex PCR; TCRdb keeps in-frame clones, though not all of them. Of 200,000 or so clones listed, about three quarters are singletons. Sequenced input: peripheral blood. These receptors all stem from a woman aged 70-85 years with acute or convalescent COVID-19. Both conserved end residues are part of each CDR3. A D gene is named only where the DNA matches it firmly. Rows give clone size only sometimes, using once, few, many, or a class for an expanded clone.

cdr3_length j_call d_call v_call clone_size cdr3_aa cdr3_nt
16 TRBJ1-1 TRBD1 TRBV28 - CASSPAGQGLNTEAFF TGTGCCAGCAGCCCAGCGGGACAGGGACTGAACACTGAAGCTTTCTTT
14 TRBJ1-5 - TRBV6-5 - CASSFGMSNQPQHF TGTGCCAGCAGTTTCGGGATGTCAAATCAGCCCCAGCATTTT
15 TRBJ1-1 - TRBV5-6 - CASSLGNRPNTEAFF TGTGCCAGCAGCTTGGGAAACAGACCTAACACTGAAGCTTTCTTT
15 TRBJ2-1 - TRBV9 - CASSVSGSSYNEQFF TGTGCCAGCAGCGTAAGTGGGAGCTCCTACAATGAGCAGTTCTTC
13 TRBJ2-7 - TRBV6-1 - CASSEFYSYEQYF TGTGCCAGCAGTGAATTCTACTCCTACGAGCAGTACTTC
12 TRBJ1-6 - TRBV19 - CASSTGNSPLHF TGTGCCAGTAGTACGGGGAATTCACCCCTCCACTTT
18 TRBJ2-7 TRBD2 TRBV5-4 - CASSLGGPTSGSVHEQYF TGTGCCAGCAGCTTGGGGGGGCCGACTAGCGGGAGTGTACACGAGCAGTACTTC
15 TRBJ1-4 TRBD1 TRBV5-1 - CASRSSTGGGEKLFF TGCGCCAGCAGGAGTTCGACAGGGGGCGGGGAAAAACTGTTTTTT
14 TRBJ1-1 - TRBV27 - CASSLGRGNTEAFF TGTGCCAGCAGTTTAGGCAGGGGGAACACTGAAGCTTTCTTT
12 TRBJ1-2 - TRBV3-1/TRBV3-2 few CASSQGGDGYTF TGTGCCAGCAGCCAAGGGGGGGACGGCTACACCTTC
14 TRBJ1-2 TRBD1 TRBV5-1 - CASSTGQGGYGYTF TGCGCCAGCAGCACTGGACAGGGTGGCTATGGCTACACCTTC
14 TRBJ1-2 - TRBV11-2 - CASSLIGGRYGYTF TGTGCCAGCAGCTTAATCGGGGGGCGGTATGGCTACACCTTC
15 TRBJ1-5 - TRBV6-5 - CASSPRDPLNQPQHF TGTGCCAGCAGTCCGCGGGACCCCCTCAATCAGCCCCAGCATTTT
16 TRBJ2-7 - TRBV6-5 - CASSYSSRGSSYEQYF TGTGCCAGCAGTTACTCGAGTAGGGGCAGCTCCTACGAGCAGTACTTC
14 TRBJ2-3 - TRBV19 - CASTPAGPTDTQYF TGTGCCAGTACCCCGGCGGGTCCCACAGATACGCAGTATTTT
15 TRBJ2-1 TRBD2 TRBV4-1 - CASSPSGRSYNEQFF TGCGCCAGCAGCCCGAGCGGGAGATCTTACAATGAGCAGTTCTTC
15 TRBJ1-1 - TRBV5-1 once CASSLEDSTNTEAFF TGCGCCAGCAGCTTGGAGGACAGTACGAACACTGAAGCTTTCTTT
12 TRBJ1-1 - TRBV12-3/TRBV12-4 - CASRNRLTEAFF TGTGCCAGCAGAAATCGACTCACTGAAGCTTTCTTT